Sequencing of this TCR beta chain was carried out in a study of memory CD8 T cells in hepatitis C reinfection. At the level of the study: Between 3 and 8 weeks after reinfection detection, peak samples were drawn.

Time point indicated: peak reinfection, 3 to 8 weeks after reinfection detection. No in vitro expansion preceded TCR sequencing of the sorted cells. V was pared by 3 bases and J by 3 bases, with 8 bases between. Germline CDR1 reads SGHTA; CDR2 reads FQGTGA. The CDR3 contains 13 residues. In its sample, this clone was seen once. The assay was immunoSEQ multiplex PCR, and TCRdb's table has in-frame clones only and misses some. The data show 35,000 to 50,000 clones, with approximately 90% seen just once and approximately 1.2% held by the top ten. The source is a young man with hepatitis C virus infection. Input material: naive CD8+ T cells sorted from blood. V and J are TRBV7-3 and TRBJ1-1; D ambiguous. The CDR3 region is CASSLFQDTEAFF. The CDR3, as DNA: TGTGCCAGCAGCTTGTTTCAGGACACTGAAGCTTTCTTT.